This T cell receptor (beta chain) was sequenced in a study of T-cell reconstitution after alpha-beta-depleted transplantation in children. This clonotype was picked up many times. Its antigen remains unidentified. As it was prepared, the TCRbeta library received unique molecular identifiers. Via MiXCR, TCRdb re-called the PCR reads, giving one row per CDR3 protein. Here the sample spans some 450,000 distinct CDR3 sequences, roughly 43% being singletons. Germline V gene data show CDR1 as MDHEN and CDR2 as SYDVKM. The CDR3 totals 16 residues. The V gene end was trimmed by 7 bases and the J gene end by 7 bases; junction bases not matched to a gene: 13. Study-wide results and caveats: At one year after transplant, newly produced T cells mostly accounted for T-cell counts and diversity. Elevated TCRbeta diversity at day 60 was traced, in some patients, to surviving recipient T cells and thymic progenitors.

This specimen consisted of PBMCs, obtained before TCRalphabeta/CD19-depleted stem cell transplant. The V and J genes are TRBV28 and TRBJ2-2; 9 bases map to TRBD2. This clonotype was sampled from a girl aged 2 to 10 with aplastic anemia, due to receive a stem cell transplant. This CDR3 reads CASTFLAGDLFGELFF. DNA for the CDR3: TGTGCCAGCACTTTTTTAGCGGGAGATTTATTCGGGGAGCTGTTTTTT. The full variable domain, completed using reference TRBV28 and TRBJ2-2, is DVKVTQSSRYLVKRTGEKVFLECVQDMDHENMFWYRQDPGLGLRLIYFSYDVKMKEKGDIPEGYSVSREKKERFSLILESASTNQTSMYLCASTFLAGDLFGELFFGEGSRLTVL.